The clone carrying this T cell receptor beta chain was detected ten times or more. Its target is unknown. These data come from a study of post-analysis software for immune sequencing data. Study-level information: The cohort encompassed relapsing-remitting, secondary progressive and progressive-relapsing multiple sclerosis disease courses. Study-wide results and caveats: The five TRBV segments detected at higher frequency in patients than in controls included TRBV5-6, TRBV5-1 and TRBV20-1. Those samples that were prepared in the same batch co-clustered strongly by F measure. Diversity measured as normalized Chao1 was significantly lower in multiple sclerosis patients than in controls.

Researchers reported that TCR beta cDNA libraries carried unique molecular identifiers. TCRdb re-derived calls from the PCR reads in MiXCR, one entry per CDR3 protein. The sample lists about 200,000 distinct CDR3 sequences; over 25% were seen once. Germline-derived CDR1 and CDR2 are SGDLS and YYNGEE. This CDR3 has 15 residues. Trimming removed 0 bases at V and 1 base at J, with 10 bases between. Sequencing was performed on blood. The J gene is TRBJ1-2, the V gene TRBV9; D uncertain. The TCR originated in a girl under 18 with multiple sclerosis. The DNA for the CDR3 is TGTGCCAGCAGCGTAGCGGGCCAGAGTAACTATGGCTACACCTTC. This encodes CASSVAGQSNYGYTF.